The 24 T cell receptor beta chains below all came from one sample that was sequenced in a study of breast tumors, draining lymph nodes, adjacent tissues. TCRdb reprocessed the multiplex PCR reads via MiXCR and lists one record per CDR3 protein. The data contain 100,000 or so distinct CDR3 sequences, 21% of them singletons. Breast cancer patients provided tissue from their axillary draining lymph nodes. What was sequenced was axillary lymph node tissue. Receptor source: a female donor with breast cancer. Some clones in this sample may be carry-over from other donors' samples.

This clonotype has just a few counts. Given the absence of the conserved phenylalanine or tryptophan at the CDR3 end, a read error is likely. The chain employs TRBV7-9 and TRBJ1-2; D unclear. In germline, CDR1 is SEHNR, CDR2 FQNEAQ (reference sequence). The CDR3 spans 13 residues. Trimming took off 5 bases at V and 5 bases at J, with 12 bases between the two ends. CDR3 residues: CASSPPANYGYTL. DNA of the CDR3: TGTGCCAGCAGCCCCCCGGCAAATTATGGCTACACCCTC.

This clonotype was detected many times. CDR3 sequence reads: CATRGATNEKLFF. CDR3 in DNA: TGTGCCACCCGGGGAGCAACTAATGAAAAACTGTTTTTT. This chain links TRBV10-3 with TRBJ1-4; D gene ambiguous. Germline values: CDR1 ENHRY, CDR2 SYGVKD. This CDR3 has 13 amino acids. V lost 10 bases and J lost 0, with 9 bases in between.

Details on this clonotype: This may be a read error, as it is one base from a much larger clone. The chain combines TRBV5-6 with TRBJ2-7, with D perhaps TRBD1 or TRBD2 (6 bases each). Trimming removed 2 bases at V and 12 bases at J, with 18 bases between. CDR3 length: 13 amino acids. Germline V gives CDR1 SGHDT, CDR2 YYEEEE. CDR3 nucleotide sequence: TGTGCCAGCAGCTTCTCCGGGAATGGGGGGCGGTACTTC. Its translation: CASSFSGNGGRYF.

In its sample, this clonotype was seen many times. The gene calls are TRBV20-1 and TRBJ2-1; perhaps D is TRBD1 or TRBD2 (5 bases each). Germline CDR1 DFQATT, CDR2 SNEGSKA (reference sequence). CDR3 length: 12 amino acids. Trimming removed 4 bases at V and 5 bases at J, with 9 bases between. The CDR3 DNA reads TGCAGTGCTAAAGGGACGGACAATGAGCAGTTCTTC. The encoded protein is CSAKGTDNEQFF.

This clonotype was detected many times. V usage is TRBV11-2 and J usage is TRBJ2-7, with D hard to call. Germline V gene data show CDR1 as SGHAT and CDR2 as FQNNGV. This CDR3 contains 11 residues. V lost 2 bases and J 3 bases, leaving 2 bases between the germline ends. CDR3 sequence: CASSLIYEQYF. The CDR3 nucleotides are TGTGCCAGCAGCTTAATCTACGAGCAGTACTTC.

This clonotype was seen many times. This chain uses TRBV20-1 with TRBJ1-2; D is possibly TRBD1 (5 bases). V was pared by 5 bases and J by 4 bases, with 11 bases between. Per the germline V gene, CDR1 is DFQATT and CDR2 is SNEGSKA (reference sequence). The CDR3 is 12 residues long. CDR3 loop: CSAHTTVYGYTF. The CDR3 DNA follows: TGCAGTGCTCACACGACAGTCTATGGCTACACCTTC.

For this clonotype: This may arise from a read error, as a much more abundant clone is one base away. The chain joins TRBV12-3 or TRBV12-4 to TRBJ2-3, with no clear D. This CDR3 is 12 amino acids long. The V gene lost 6 bases and the J gene lost 6 bases, with 10 bases spanning the gap. Here the CDR3 DNA reads TGTGCCAGCAGCCAAAAGTCGGATACGCAGTATTTT. Translated: CASSQKSDTQYF.

This clonotype has a count of ten or more. The chain joins TRBV6-5 to TRBJ1-6; D gene unclear. This CDR3 contains 15 residues. CDR1 is MNHEY and CDR2 is SVGAGI in the germline V gene. V shed 2 bases and J shed 0 bases, with 5 bases lying between them. For the CDR3, the DNA is TGTGCCAGCAGTTACGGGAGCTCCTATAATTCACCCCTCCACTTT. Translated, it gives CASSYGSSYNSPLHF.

This clonotype was recorded at least ten times. The V gene is TRBV5-6, the J gene TRBJ1-6; possible D gene TRBD1, 5 bases. Per the germline V gene, CDR1 is SGHDT and CDR2 is YYEEEE. The CDR3 totals 17 residues. Trimming cost V 1 base and J 2 bases, with 13 bases left between them. The CDR3, as DNA: TGTGCCAGCAGCTTGAATTCAAGGGGTACCTATAATTCACCCCTCCACTTT. This encodes CASSLNSRGTYNSPLHF.

In this sample, this clonotype turned up many times. The chain is built from TRBV5-1 and TRBJ2-7; 8 bases are a match to TRBD1. CDR3 length: 14 amino acids. Germline loops: CDR1 SGHRS, CDR2 YFSETQ. V was clipped by 5 bases and J by 5 bases; unmatched bases: 9. The CDR3 DNA reads as TGCGCCAGCAGTTCCATGGACAGGGTAAACGAGCAGTACTTC. Amino acids: CASSSMDRVNEQYF.

This clonotype was detected many times. The rearrangement links TRBV30 to TRBJ1-6, with 7 bases identical to TRBD1. The germline CDR1 and CDR2 sequences are GTSNPN and SVGIG (reference sequence). The CDR3 sequence is 15 residues long. V shed 3 bases and J 6 bases; nucleotides not matched to a gene: 8. CDR3 residues: CAWRTFGTANSPLHF. The CDR3 coding sequence is TGTGCCTGGAGAACATTCGGGACAGCTAATTCACCCCTCCACTTT.

This clonotype was recorded at least ten times. This rearrangement joins TRBV11-2 to TRBJ1-2; 7 bases are a match to TRBD1. CDR3 length: 14 amino acids. In germline, CDR1 is SGHAT, CDR2 FQNNGV. Trimming at V came to 5 bases and at J to 4 bases, leaving 7 bases not matched to a gene. The CDR3 DNA is TGTGCCAGCAGCCCCGACAGGGTTGGCTATGGCTACACCTTC. It codes for CASSPDRVGYGYTF. Full variable domain (remainder filled in from reference TRBV11-2 and TRBJ1-2): EAGVAQSPRYKIIEKRQSVAFWCNPISGHATLYWYQQILGQGPKLLIQFQNNGVVDDSQLPKDRFSAERLKGVDSTLKIQPAKLEDSAVYLCASSPDRVGYGYTFGSGTRLTVV.

This clonotype appeared many times. The V gene is TRBV2, the J gene TRBJ2-7; 8 bases are a match to TRBD1. The germline V gene has CDR1 SNHLY and CDR2 FYNNEI. Germline trimming cut 4 bases from V and 4 bases from J; bases unmatched to any gene: 3. The CDR3 is 13 residues long. The CDR3 DNA follows: TGTGCCAGCAGTGTACGGACAGGGTACGAGCAGTACTTC. Translation: CASSVRTGYEQYF.

This clonotype was recorded at least ten times. J is TRBJ2-1 and V is TRBV6-6; the match to TRBD1 covers 7 bases. V lost 5 bases, J lost 2 bases, and 6 bases stayed unmatched. Germline CDR1 reads MNHNY; CDR2 reads SVGAGI (reference sequence). This CDR3 comprises 15 residues. In nucleotides, the CDR3 is TGTGCCAGCAGTCCCGACAGGGTCACCTACAATGAGCAGTTCTTC. Protein product: CASSPDRVTYNEQFF.

The sample holds many counts of this clonotype. The gene calls are TRBV2 and TRBJ1-3; 7 bases align to TRBD1. Trimming at V came to 6 bases and at J to 2 bases, leaving 4 bases not matched to a gene. The CDR3 totals 14 residues. Germline V CDR1 and CDR2: SNHLY, FYNNEI. As DNA, the CDR3 is TGTGCCAGCAGAGAGACAGGGACTGGAAACACCATATATTTT. It translates to CASRETGTGNTIYF.

This clonotype was counted a few times. J is TRBJ1-2 and V is TRBV28; D gene unclear. CDR1 is MDHEN, CDR2 SYDVKM, per germline. V dropped 5 bases and J dropped 1 base, with 8 bases sitting between them. This CDR3 region has 13 residues. The CDR3 reads CASSMRVNYGYTF. The CDR3 DNA reads as TGTGCCAGCAGTATGAGGGTTAACTATGGCTACACCTTC.

This chain uses TRBV12-3 or TRBV12-4 with TRBJ2-6; tentative D call: TRBD1 (6 bases). The V gene lost 0 bases and the J gene lost 4 bases, with 13 bases spanning the gap. The CDR3 contains 17 residues. The CDR3: CASSLAQGFPGANVLTF. The CDR3 region has the DNA TGTGCCAGCAGTTTAGCCCAGGGGTTCCCCGGGGCCAACGTCCTGACTTTC.

This clonotype was picked up many times. The J gene is TRBJ2-2, the V gene TRBV7-3; tentatively, D is TRBD1 (6 bases). Germline V gene lookup returns CDR1 SGHTA and CDR2 FQGTGA. The CDR3 sequence is 14 residues long. Trimming took off 6 bases at V and 2 bases at J, with 10 bases between the two ends. CDR3 DNA sequence: TGTGCCAGCAGGACACAGGGTAACACCGGGGAGCTGTTTTTT. Encoded protein: CASRTQGNTGELFF. Using reference TRBV7-3 and TRBJ2-2 for the parts outside the CDR3, the full variable domain is GAGVSQTPSNKVTEKGKYVELRCDPISGHTALYWYRQSLGQGPEFLIYFQGTGAADDSGLPNDRFFAVRPEGSVSTLKIQRTERGDSAVYLCASRTQGNTGELFFGEGSRLTVL.

V is TRBV10-1 and J is TRBJ2-6; 9 bases align to TRBD1. The CDR3 has 19 amino acids. Germline V gene data show CDR1 as WNHNN and CDR2 as SYGVQD (reference sequence). V gave up 5 bases and J gave up 1 base; unmatched junction bases: 12. The CDR3 DNA sequence: TGCGCCAGCAGTTCCCCGGGGGACAGGGCACCTTCTGGGGCCAACGTCCTGACTTTC. Translated, it gives CASSSPGDRAPSGANVLTF.

The chain is built from TRBV9 and TRBJ1-5, with D hard to call. Trimming left V 4 bases short and J 2 bases short, with 19 bases between. The germline CDR1 and CDR2 sequences are SGDLS and YYNGEE. The CDR3 runs 17 residues. CDR3 sequence reads: CASSPMSAGSGNQPQHF. The CDR3 bases are TGTGCCAGCAGCCCAATGTCGGCCGGGTCGGGCAATCAGCCCCAGCATTTT.

This clonotype was picked up many times. V and J are TRBV7-2 and TRBJ2-1, with 10 bases fitting TRBD2. J was trimmed by 3 bases and V by 3 bases; bases with no gene match: 2. CDR3 length: 15 amino acids. Germline assignment: CDR1 SGHTA and CDR2 FQGNSA. The CDR3 nucleotides are TGTGCCAGCAGCTTTAGCGGGGGGAACTACAATGAGCAGTTCTTC. Its protein product is CASSFSGGNYNEQFF.

At least ten counts were recorded for this clonotype. The CDR3 spells CASTTIGGYTF. The CDR3 DNA reads TGTGCCAGTACCACTATTGGAGGCTACACCTTC. The chain joins TRBV9 to TRBJ1-2; unclear D gene. Germline values: CDR1 SGDLS, CDR2 YYNGEE. CDR3 size: 11 residues. Trimming left V 8 bases short and J 8 bases short, with 13 bases between.

In its sample, this clonotype was seen many times. The CDR3 DNA reads TGTGCCAGCAGCCAAGAGCGCGAGACGACCTACGAGCAGTACTTC. It specifies CASSQERETTYEQYF. The chain has TRBV4-2 and TRBJ2-7, with no clear D. V lost 0 bases and J 2 bases, leaving 11 bases between the germline ends. Looked up from germline, CDR1 is LGHNA and CDR2 is YNFKEQ. The CDR3 has 15 residues.

In this sample, this clonotype turned up a few times. J is TRBJ1-2 and V is TRBV19; TRBD1 matches at 7 bases. With 6 bases clipped from V and 2 bases from J, the junction kept 12 bases outside the gene matches. In germline, CDR1 is LNHDA, CDR2 SQIVND (reference sequence). This CDR3 spans 16 amino acids. The CDR3 loop reads CASRGGGDSKNYGYTF. In nucleotides, the CDR3 is TGTGCCAGTAGAGGAGGGGGGGACAGTAAAAACTATGGCTACACCTTC.